The source of this T cell receptor (beta chain) is a study of CD8 T cells in Susac syndrome. Random hexamers were used to reverse transcribe roughly 0.45 to 1 ug of RNA. MiXCR was run by TCRdb on the immunoSEQ multiplex PCR reads, yielding one entry per CDR3 protein. This repertoire shows roughly 150,000 distinct CDR3 sequences, 94% found once; its top ten account for roughly 0.19%. CDR3 length equals 14 residues. V lost 5 bases to trimming and J lost 5 bases; unmatched junction nucleotides: 7. Germline values: CDR1 PRHDT, CDR2 FYEKMQ (reference sequence). The V and J genes are TRBV13 and TRBJ2-7; TRBD1 matches at 9 bases. The sample taken for sequencing was CD8+ T cells from PBMCs. This TCR came from a human donor with multiple sclerosis. The CDR3 coding sequence is TGTGCCAGCAGCCGTGGACAGGGGAGGCACGAGCAGTACTTC. This encodes CASSRGQGRHEQYF. Full variable domain (rest looked up from reference TRBV13 and TRBJ2-7): AAGVIQSPRHLIKEKRETATLKCYPIPRHDTVYWYQQGPGQDPQFLISFYEKMQSDKGSIPDRFSAQQFSDYHSELNMSSLELGDSALYFCASSRGQGRHEQYFGPGTRLTVT.